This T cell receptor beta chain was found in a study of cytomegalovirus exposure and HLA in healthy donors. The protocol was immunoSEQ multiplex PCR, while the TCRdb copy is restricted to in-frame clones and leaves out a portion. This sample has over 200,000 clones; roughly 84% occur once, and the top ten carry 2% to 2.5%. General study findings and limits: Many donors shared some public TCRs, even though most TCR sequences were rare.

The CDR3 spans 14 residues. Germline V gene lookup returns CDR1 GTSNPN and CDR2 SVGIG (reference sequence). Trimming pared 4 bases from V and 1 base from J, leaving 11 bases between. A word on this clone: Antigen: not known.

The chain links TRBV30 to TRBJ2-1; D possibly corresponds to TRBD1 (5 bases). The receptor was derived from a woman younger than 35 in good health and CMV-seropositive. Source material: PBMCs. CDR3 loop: CAWKRQGSYNEQFF. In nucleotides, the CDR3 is TGTGCCTGGAAACGGCAGGGTTCCTACAATGAGCAGTTCTTC. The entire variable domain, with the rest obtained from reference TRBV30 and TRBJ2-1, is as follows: SQTIHQWPATLVQPVGSPLSLECTVEGTSNPNLYWYRQAAGRGLQLLFYSVGIGQISSEVPQNLSASRPQDRQFILSSKKLLLSDSGFYLCAWKRQGSYNEQFFGPGTRLTVL.